This note documents a single TCR beta chain sequence. Its antigen is as yet unknown. TCR libraries were built from about 500 ng of total RNA by linear amplification. A single record per CDR3 protein comes from TCRdb applying MiXCR to the reads. The sample lists 180,000 or so distinct CDR3 sequences; under 85% were seen once. These data belong to a study of healthy donors' naive CD4 and CD8 T cells. Findings and caveats of the study: Negatively charged CDR3s marked CD8+ lineage; positively charged CDR3s marked CD4+ lineage.

Germline values: CDR1 SQVTM, CDR2 ANQGSEA. The CDR3 runs 13 residues. With 5 bases clipped from V and 5 bases from J, the junction kept 4 bases outside the gene matches. This rearrangement joins TRBV29-1 to TRBJ2-7, with 12 positions matching TRBD1. This TCR came from a pool of human donors in good health; the sample pools cells from several healthy donors. The specimen was naive CD4+ and CD8+ T cells sorted from blood, pooled from several donors. The CDR3 loop is CSVKGQGAHEQYF. The CDR3 DNA reads as TGCAGCGTTAAGGGACAGGGGGCTCACGAGCAGTACTTC.